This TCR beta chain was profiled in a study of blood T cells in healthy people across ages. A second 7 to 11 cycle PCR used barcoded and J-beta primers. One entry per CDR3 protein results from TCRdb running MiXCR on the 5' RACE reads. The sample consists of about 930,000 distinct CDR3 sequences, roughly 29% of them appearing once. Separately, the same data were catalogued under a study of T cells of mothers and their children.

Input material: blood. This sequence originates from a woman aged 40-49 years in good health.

CDR3 sequence reads: CASSAGARFYEQYF. CDR3 DNA sequence: TGTGCCAGCAGTGCCGGAGCGCGTTTCTACGAGCAGTACTTC. This chain uses TRBV28 with TRBJ2-7, with no clear D. The CDR3 spans 14 residues. Per the germline V gene, CDR1 is MDHEN and CDR2 is SYDVKM. V was clipped by 5 bases and J by 3 bases, with 14 bases between them.